This is a list of T cell receptor beta chains from one sample in a study of CD8 T cells in ankylosing spondylitis. TCRdb recomputed calls from the 5' RACE reads with MiXCR, one row per CDR3 protein. Here the sample spans 750,000 to 850,000 distinct CDR3 sequences, 12% being singletons. Input material: blood, either unsorted or a sorted T cell fraction (not recorded which). These receptors came from a male donor with ankylosing spondylitis. Each CDR3 is given with its conserved first and last residue. The D gene is left open where the match is weak. The size field is filled for only some rows; it gives once, few, many or a size class.

J gene: TRBJ1-1
D gene: .
clone size: few
V gene: TRBV20-1
CDR3 protein: CSARDPGWTEAFF
CDR3 DNA: TGCAGTGCTAGAGACCCAGGCTGGACTGAAGCTTTCTTT

J gene: TRBJ2-7
D gene: TRBD2
clone size: .
V gene: TRBV5-1
CDR3 protein: CATSAWRSIAGTTYEQYF
CDR3 DNA: TGCGCCACCAGCGCGTGGCGATCTATAGCGGGCACCACCTACGAGCAGTACTTC

J gene: TRBJ1-5
D gene: .
clone size: few
V gene: TRBV9
CDR3 protein: CASSVDTDQPQHF
CDR3 DNA: TGTGCCAGCAGCGTAGATACAGATCAGCCCCAGCATTTT

J gene: TRBJ2-2
D gene: TRBD2
clone size: .
V gene: TRBV20-1
CDR3 protein: CSALRVAAGGPGNTGELFF
CDR3 DNA: TGCAGTGCCCTCCGGGTTGCAGCGGGAGGGCCAGGGAACACCGGGGAGCTGTTTTTT

J gene: TRBJ2-1
D gene: TRBD2
clone size: few
V gene: TRBV11-2
CDR3 protein: CATRADRWGLAGVDEQFF
CDR3 DNA: TGTGCCACCAGGGCCGATAGGTGGGGACTAGCGGGAGTGGATGAGCAGTTCTTC

J gene: TRBJ2-7
D gene: .
clone size: .
V gene: TRBV7-2
CDR3 protein: CASSLARTSYEQYF
CDR3 DNA: TGTGCCAGCAGCTTGGCCCGTACCTCCTACGAGCAGTACTTC

J gene: TRBJ2-1
D gene: TRBD2
clone size: few
V gene: TRBV20-1
CDR3 protein: CSAGGVSLITYNEQFF
CDR3 DNA: TGCAGTGCCGGGGGGGTTAGCCTAATCACCTACAATGAGCAGTTCTTC

J gene: TRBJ2-7
D gene: TRBD2
clone size: many
V gene: TRBV29-1
CDR3 protein: CSVGLAAYEQYF
CDR3 DNA: TGCAGCGTTGGACTAGCAGCCTACGAGCAGTACTTC

J gene: TRBJ2-7
D gene: TRBD2
clone size: many
V gene: TRBV5-1
CDR3 protein: CATKRLADSYEQYF
CDR3 DNA: TGCGCCACTAAGAGACTAGCGGACTCCTACGAGCAGTACTTC

J gene: TRBJ2-3
D gene: TRBD2
clone size: many
V gene: TRBV4-2
CDR3 protein: CASSQDQAGGTDTQYF
CDR3 DNA: TGTGCCAGCAGCCAAGATCAAGCGGGGGGCACAGATACGCAGTATTTT

J gene: TRBJ1-6
D gene: .
clone size: .
V gene: TRBV20-1
CDR3 protein: CSAREARVSPLHF
CDR3 DNA: TGCAGTGCTAGAGAGGCCAGGGTTTCACCCCTCCACTTT

J gene: TRBJ2-5
D gene: TRBD1
clone size: many
V gene: TRBV25-1
CDR3 protein: CASSDRTGQGDQETQYF
CDR3 DNA: TGTGCCAGCAGTGACCGCACCGGACAGGGTGATCAAGAGACCCAGTACTTC

J gene: TRBJ1-2
D gene: .
clone size: .
V gene: TRBV20-1
CDR3 protein: CSASREGLYGYTF
CDR3 DNA: TGCAGTGCCAGCCGGGAAGGGCTCTATGGCTACACCTTC

J gene: TRBJ1-4
D gene: .
clone size: few
V gene: TRBV14
CDR3 protein: CASARTASEKLFF
CDR3 DNA: TGTGCCAGCGCTAGGACTGCAAGTGAAAAACTGTTTTTT

J gene: TRBJ2-5
D gene: TRBD2
clone size: many
V gene: TRBV7-2
CDR3 protein: CASSIRDYPQETQYF
CDR3 DNA: TGTGCCAGCAGCATCCGGGACTACCCCCAAGAGACCCAGTACTTC

J gene: TRBJ1-2
D gene: .
clone size: .
V gene: TRBV7-2
CDR3 protein: CASSLGYFNYGYTF
CDR3 DNA: TGTGCCAGCAGCTTAGGTTACTTTAACTATGGCTACACCTTC

J gene: TRBJ2-2
D gene: .
clone size: few
V gene: TRBV7-8
CDR3 protein: CASSLATGLRSGELFF
CDR3 DNA: TGTGCCAGCAGCTTAGCTACCGGGCTGCGCTCCGGGGAGCTGTTTTTT

J gene: TRBJ2-1
D gene: .
clone size: few
V gene: TRBV4-3
CDR3 protein: CASSQVTGGDEQFF
CDR3 DNA: TGCGCCAGCAGTCAAGTAACAGGGGGGGATGAGCAGTTCTTC

J gene: TRBJ1-1
D gene: .
clone size: few
V gene: TRBV20-1
CDR3 protein: CSARDEPFEAFF
CDR3 DNA: TGCAGTGCTAGAGATGAGCCCTTCGAAGCTTTCTTT

J gene: TRBJ1-2
D gene: TRBD1
clone size: many
V gene: TRBV5-1
CDR3 protein: CASSWSRDSYGYTF
CDR3 DNA: TGCGCCAGCAGCTGGTCCCGGGACAGCTATGGCTACACCTTC

J gene: TRBJ2-3
D gene: .
clone size: few
V gene: TRBV29-1
CDR3 protein: CSVEPLAGLDTQYF
CDR3 DNA: TGCAGCGTTGAACCTCTCGCAGGGCTGGATACGCAGTATTTT

J gene: TRBJ2-4
D gene: .
clone size: many
V gene: TRBV29-1
CDR3 protein: CSVAGSHGNIQYF
CDR3 DNA: TGCAGCGTTGCGGGTTCTCACGGAAACATTCAGTACTTC

J gene: TRBJ2-2
D gene: .
clone size: few
V gene: TRBV11-1
CDR3 protein: CASALPGAGELFF
CDR3 DNA: TGTGCCAGCGCCCTCCCAGGGGCCGGGGAGCTGTTTTTT

J gene: TRBJ2-5
D gene: .
clone size: few
V gene: TRBV5-5
CDR3 protein: CASSLGQEKTQYF
CDR3 DNA: TGTGCCAGCAGCTTGGGACAAGAGAAGACCCAGTACTTC

J gene: TRBJ2-1
D gene: TRBD2
clone size: few
V gene: TRBV6-5
CDR3 protein: CASSFSGLNEQFF
CDR3 DNA: TGTGCCAGCAGTTTTAGCGGGTTAAATGAGCAGTTCTTC

J gene: TRBJ2-2
D gene: TRBD2
clone size: many
V gene: TRBV20-1
CDR3 protein: CSASGGAGELFF
CDR3 DNA: TGCAGTGCTAGTGGGGGGGCCGGGGAGCTGTTTTTT

J gene: TRBJ1-5
D gene: .
clone size: few
V gene: TRBV12-3/TRBV12-4
CDR3 protein: CASSRINQPQHF
CDR3 DNA: TGTGCCAGCAGCCGTATAAATCAGCCCCAGCATTTT

J gene: TRBJ1-2
D gene: .
clone size: many
V gene: TRBV28
CDR3 protein: CASSLWTELFVYTF
CDR3 DNA: TGTGCCAGCAGTCTATGGACAGAACTTTTCGTCTACACCTTC

J gene: TRBJ2-1
D gene: .
clone size: many
V gene: TRBV13
CDR3 protein: CASSLGSRGQFF
CDR3 DNA: TGTGCCAGCAGCTTAGGATCTAGAGGGCAGTTCTTC

J gene: TRBJ2-3
D gene: TRBD1
clone size: .
V gene: TRBV7-9
CDR3 protein: CASSMGQGWLDTQYF
CDR3 DNA: TGTGCCAGCAGCATGGGACAGGGTTGGTTGGATACGCAGTATTTT

J gene: TRBJ2-7
D gene: .
clone size: .
V gene: TRBV5-1
CDR3 protein: CASSLGSVGDYEQYF
CDR3 DNA: TGCGCCAGCAGCTTGGGGTCTGTGGGGGACTACGAGCAGTACTTC

J gene: TRBJ1-2
D gene: .
clone size: many
V gene: TRBV20-1
CDR3 protein: CSARGAGYTF
CDR3 DNA: TGCAGTGCTAGAGGGGCAGGCTACACCTTC

J gene: TRBJ2-1
D gene: TRBD1
clone size: many
V gene: TRBV20-1
CDR3 protein: CSASSSGQGSYNEQFF
CDR3 DNA: TGCAGTGCTAGCAGTTCCGGACAGGGGTCTTACAATGAGCAGTTCTTC

J gene: TRBJ1-3
D gene: TRBD1
clone size: few
V gene: TRBV5-1
CDR3 protein: CASRETGQSSGNTIYF
CDR3 DNA: TGCGCCAGCAGGGAGACAGGGCAGAGCTCTGGAAACACCATATATTTT

J gene: TRBJ2-5
D gene: .
clone size: few
V gene: TRBV29-1
CDR3 protein: CSVGKTAEETQYF
CDR3 DNA: TGCAGCGTTGGAAAGACAGCAGAGGAGACCCAGTACTTC

J gene: TRBJ1-1
D gene: .
clone size: few
V gene: TRBV7-8
CDR3 protein: CASSLEEPGLNTEAFF
CDR3 DNA: TGTGCCAGCAGCTTAGAGGAGCCGGGCTTGAACACTGAAGCTTTCTTT

J gene: TRBJ2-5
D gene: .
clone size: few
V gene: TRBV20-1
CDR3 protein: CSAPHTYQETQYF
CDR3 DNA: TGCAGTGCCCCCCATACGTACCAAGAGACCCAGTACTTC

J gene: TRBJ2-7
D gene: .
clone size: many
V gene: TRBV20-1
CDR3 protein: CSARVWDKANEQYF
CDR3 DNA: TGCAGTGCTAGAGTGTGGGACAAGGCGAACGAGCAGTACTTC

J gene: TRBJ2-3
D gene: .
clone size: .
V gene: TRBV28
CDR3 protein: CASRVFGHYTDTQYF
CDR3 DNA: TGTGCCAGCAGGGTCTTCGGGCATTACACAGATACGCAGTATTTT

J gene: TRBJ1-1
D gene: .
clone size: .
V gene: TRBV4-2
CDR3 protein: CASSQDAPGGRAEAFF
CDR3 DNA: TGTGCCAGCAGCCAAGATGCCCCGGGAGGTAGGGCTGAAGCTTTCTTT

J gene: TRBJ2-5
D gene: .
clone size: .
V gene: TRBV18
CDR3 protein: CASSPVFGNSETQYF
CDR3 DNA: TGTGCCAGCTCACCAGTCTTTGGGAATTCGGAGACCCAGTACTTC

J gene: TRBJ1-5
D gene: .
clone size: .
V gene: TRBV15
CDR3 protein: CATSRDSGDSNQPQHF
CDR3 DNA: TGTGCCACCAGCAGAGATTCGGGGGACAGCAATCAGCCCCAGCATTTT

J gene: TRBJ2-7
D gene: .
clone size: few
V gene: TRBV6-1
CDR3 protein: CASNPVGVGPKEQYF
CDR3 DNA: TGTGCCAGCAACCCGGTGGGAGTAGGCCCTAAGGAGCAGTACTTC

J gene: TRBJ1-4
D gene: .
clone size: .
V gene: TRBV4-3
CDR3 protein: CASSQDWPPNEKLFF
CDR3 DNA: TGCGCCAGCAGCCAAGATTGGCCTCCTAATGAAAAACTGTTTTTT

J gene: TRBJ2-5
D gene: .
clone size: many
V gene: TRBV29-1
CDR3 protein: CSVNNQETQYF
CDR3 DNA: TGCAGCGTTAACAATCAAGAGACCCAGTACTTC

J gene: TRBJ2-1
D gene: .
clone size: few
V gene: TRBV5-1
CDR3 protein: CASSERLYNEQFF
CDR3 DNA: TGCGCCAGCAGCGAGAGACTTTACAATGAGCAGTTCTTC

J gene: TRBJ1-1
D gene: .
clone size: many
V gene: TRBV15
CDR3 protein: CATSRDLGLGSEAFF
CDR3 DNA: TGTGCCACCAGCAGAGATCTCGGGTTGGGGTCTGAAGCTTTCTTT

J gene: TRBJ2-3
D gene: TRBD1
clone size: .
V gene: TRBV20-1
CDR3 protein: CSARRPQGAIADTQYF
CDR3 DNA: TGCAGTGCTAGGAGACCACAGGGGGCGATTGCAGATACGCAGTATTTT

J gene: TRBJ2-3
D gene: .
clone size: many
V gene: TRBV24-1
CDR3 protein: CATSDLRRGPDITRTDTQYF
CDR3 DNA: TGTGCCACCAGTGATTTGCGAAGAGGGCCGGACATTACGAGAACAGATACGCAGTATTTT

J gene: TRBJ2-3
D gene: TRBD2
clone size: few
V gene: TRBV10-3
CDR3 protein: CASRLAGGPTDTQYF
CDR3 DNA: TGTGCCAGTCGACTAGCGGGAGGTCCCACAGATACGCAGTATTTT

J gene: TRBJ2-5
D gene: TRBD1
clone size: few
V gene: TRBV29-1
CDR3 protein: CSVARAWGQGRPETQYF
CDR3 DNA: TGCAGCGTTGCTCGAGCGTGGGGACAGGGTAGACCGGAGACCCAGTACTTC